A selection of T cell receptor beta chains follows, all from one sample in a study of STAT5B mutations in CD4+ large granular lymphocyte leukemia. Profiled with immunoSEQ multiplex PCR; TCRdb holds only in-frame clones, not every one. Among 35,000 or so clones listed, 70% to 90% were seen once. Material for sequencing was CD4+ T cells from blood buffy coats. The receptors come from a human donor in good health. Each CDR3 is given with its conserved first and last residue. A D gene is named only where the DNA matches it firmly. Clone size, where shown, is once, few, many, or a class for clones that have expanded.

v_gene,d_gene,abundance,j_gene,CDR3aa,CDR3nt
TRBV6-5,TRBD1,-,TRBJ2-7,CASSYGPGGIPYEQYF,TGTGCCAGCAGTTACGGGCCAGGGGGCATCCCCTACGAGCAGTACTTC
TRBV19,-,once,TRBJ2-3,CASSTGMGRGTDTQYF,TGTGCCAGTAGTACGGGGATGGGCCGGGGCACAGATACGCAGTATTTT
TRBV7-2,-,-,TRBJ1-4,CASSPTSATNEKLFF,TGTGCCAGCAGCCCGACGTCGGCAACTAATGAAAAACTGTTTTTT
TRBV4-3,-,-,TRBJ2-6,CASSQRRLSGANVLTF,TGCGCCAGCAGCCAACGCCGTCTCTCTGGGGCCAACGTCCTGACTTTC
TRBV27,TRBD1,few,TRBJ2-7,CASSVHRGDSYEQYF,TGTGCCAGCAGTGTCCACAGGGGGGACTCCTACGAGCAGTACTTC
TRBV29-1,TRBD1,-,TRBJ2-2,CSTGTGANTGELFF,TGCAGCACCGGGACAGGAGCGAACACCGGGGAGCTGTTTTTT
TRBV5-1,TRBD2,-,TRBJ2-7,CASRGGDLSEQYF,TGCGCCAGCCGGGGGGGGGATCTTTCCGAGCAGTACTTC
TRBV5-6,-,-,TRBJ2-7,CASSTLREEQYF,TGTGCCAGCAGCACGTTACGGGAAGAGCAGTACTTC
TRBV7-3,TRBD1,-,TRBJ1-1,CASSAGQGLTAFF,TGTGCCAGCAGCGCTGGACAGGGGCTTACGGCTTTCTTT
TRBV6-6,-,once,TRBJ1-1,CASSDRGGTEAFF,TGTGCCAGCAGTGATAGGGGAGGCACTGAAGCTTTCTTT
TRBV4-2,TRBD1,few,TRBJ1-5,CASSQRSGGSNQPQHF,TGTGCCAGCAGCCAGAGGTCAGGGGGTAGCAATCAGCCCCAGCATTTT
TRBV4-3,-,-,TRBJ2-1,CASSLTSYNEQFF,TGCGCCAGCAGCCTCACATCCTACAATGAGCAGTTCTTC
TRBV6-5,-,-,TRBJ2-7,CASSPPGPGYEQYF,TGTGCCAGCAGTCCTCCGGGCCCTGGGTACGAGCAGTACTTC
TRBV6-1,-,few,TRBJ1-5,CASSVGLSNQPQHF,TGTGCCAGCAGTGTCGGACTTAGCAATCAGCCCCAGCATTTT
TRBV11-3,-,once,TRBJ2-1,CASSLDSSPRNEQFF,TGTGCCAGCAGCTTAGACTCCTCCCCCCGCAATGAGCAGTTCTTC
TRBV28,TRBD2,-,TRBJ2-1,CASSLRSGRAGNEQFF,TGTGCCAGCAGTTTACGTAGCGGGAGGGCCGGGAATGAGCAGTTCTTC
TRBV5-4,-,-,TRBJ2-7,CASTLQGSSYEQYF,TGTGCCAGCACCCTACAGGGAAGCTCCTACGAGCAGTACTTC
TRBV6-6,TRBD1,-,TRBJ1-2,CASSYPDRGRYGYTF,TGTGCCAGCAGTTACCCCGACAGGGGTCGGTATGGCTACACCTTC
TRBV28,-,few,TRBJ1-5,CASRPHRQINQPQHF,TGTGCCAGCAGACCCCACCGACAGATCAATCAGCCCCAGCATTTT
TRBV5-6,TRBD2,-,TRBJ2-5,CASSGGLAGVKTQYF,TGTGCCAGCAGCGGGGGACTAGCGGGAGTTAAGACCCAGTACTTC
TRBV5-4,TRBD2,-,TRBJ2-7,CASRRAGEREPYEQYF,TGTGCCAGCAGGCGGGCGGGGGAGAGGGAACCCTACGAGCAGTACTTC
TRBV7-9,TRBD1,once,TRBJ2-1,CASRMEDRGPYNEQFF,TGTGCCAGCAGAATGGAGGACAGGGGGCCATACAATGAGCAGTTCTTC